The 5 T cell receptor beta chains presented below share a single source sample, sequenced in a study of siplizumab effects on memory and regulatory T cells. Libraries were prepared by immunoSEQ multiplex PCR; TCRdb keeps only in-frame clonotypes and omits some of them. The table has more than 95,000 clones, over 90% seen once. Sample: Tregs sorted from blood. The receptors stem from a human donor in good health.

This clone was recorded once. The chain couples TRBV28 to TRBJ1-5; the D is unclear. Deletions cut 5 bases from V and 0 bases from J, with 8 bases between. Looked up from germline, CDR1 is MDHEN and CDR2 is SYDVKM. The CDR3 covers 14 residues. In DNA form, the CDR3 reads TGTGCCAGCAGTAGGACGGGTAGCAATCAGCCCCAGCATTTT. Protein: CASSRTGSNQPQHF.

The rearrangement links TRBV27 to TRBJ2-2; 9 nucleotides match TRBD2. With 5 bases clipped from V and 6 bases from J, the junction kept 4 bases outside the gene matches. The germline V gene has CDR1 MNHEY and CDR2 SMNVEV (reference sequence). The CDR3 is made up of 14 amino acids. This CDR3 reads CASSRLAVAGELFF. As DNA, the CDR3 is TGTGCCAGCAGTCGACTAGCGGTTGCCGGGGAGCTGTTTTTT.

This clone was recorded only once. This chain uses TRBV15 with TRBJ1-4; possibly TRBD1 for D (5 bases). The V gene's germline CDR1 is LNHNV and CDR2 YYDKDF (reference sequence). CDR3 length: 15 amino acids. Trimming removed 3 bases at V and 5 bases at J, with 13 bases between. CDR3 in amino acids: CATSSWGGNNEKLFF. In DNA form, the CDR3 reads TGTGCCACCAGCAGCTGGGGGGGGAACAATGAAAAACTGTTTTTT. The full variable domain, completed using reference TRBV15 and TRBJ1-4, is DAMVIQNPRYQVTQFGKPVTLSCSQTLNHNVMYWYQQKSSQAPKLLFHYYDKDFNNEADTPDNFQSRRPNTSFCFLDIRSPGLGDTAMYLCATSSWGGNNEKLFFGSGTQLSVL.

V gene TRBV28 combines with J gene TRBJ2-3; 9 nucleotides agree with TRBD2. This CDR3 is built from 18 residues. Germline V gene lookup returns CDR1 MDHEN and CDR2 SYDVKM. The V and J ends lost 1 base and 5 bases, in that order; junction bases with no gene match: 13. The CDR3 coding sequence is TGTGCCAGCAGTTTATCGGGCCCCCTAGCGGGACTCGTAGATACGCAGTATTTT. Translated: CASSLSGPLAGLVDTQYF.

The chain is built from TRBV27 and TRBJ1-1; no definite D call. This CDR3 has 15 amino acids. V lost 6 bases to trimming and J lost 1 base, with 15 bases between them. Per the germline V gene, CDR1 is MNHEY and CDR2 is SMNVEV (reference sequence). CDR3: CASSPTRLRNTEAFF. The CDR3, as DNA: TGTGCCAGCAGCCCTACGAGGTTGAGGAACACTGAAGCTTTCTTT.